The following is a T cell receptor beta chain sequence with its context. Antigen unknown. At one end, the junction sequence differs from germline, possibly due to a read error. CDR3 and TCR beta VDJ profiling relied on a genomic DNA template. TCRdb called the reads again in MiXCR, with one record for every CDR3 protein. The repertoire includes around 250,000 distinct CDR3 sequences, approximately 57% of them detected once, and 8% sits in the top ten. This sample was included in a study of CD8+CD57+ T cells in acquired aplastic anemia. Study-level points and caveats: Common to patients and controls were 25 to 30 CD8+ CDR3 sequences.

The germline CDR1 and CDR2 sequences are SEHNR and FQNEAQ (reference sequence). This CDR3 region has 16 residues. This rearrangement joins TRBV7-9 to TRBJ2-5; 8 nucleotides match TRBD1. The TCR sequence derives from a human donor with severe aplastic anemia or a healthy control (not recorded which). Sequenced: sorted CD4+, CD8+, or CD8+CD57+ T cells (not recorded which) from PBMCs. The CDR3 here is CASSLAGTGLQETQYF. The CDR3, as DNA: TGTGCCAGCAGCCTAGCCGGGACAGGACTACAAGAGACCCAGTACTTC.